A selection of T cell receptor beta chains follows, all from one sample in a study of T cells in tuberculosis. Clones were read by immunoSEQ multiplex PCR, and TCRdb kept only the in-frame ones, dropping some. The repertoire holds about 34,000 clones, with 90% to 95% as singletons. The sample taken for sequencing was PBMCs. The source is a donor aged 10-29 years with latent tuberculosis or without tuberculosis infection. Both conserved end residues are part of each CDR3. A D gene is named only where the DNA matches it firmly. A clone size is listed for some rows: how often the clone was seen (once, few, many), or a class if it is expanded.

size	V	J	D	CDR3	DNA
-	TRBV27	TRBJ1-2	-	CASRRRTANYGYTF	TGTGCCAGCAGACGCCGTACAGCTAACTATGGCTACACCTTC
-	TRBV28	TRBJ1-1	-	CASRLGFSSNTEAFF	TGTGCCAGCAGACTCGGGTTCTCATCAAACACTGAAGCTTTCTTT
once	TRBV30	TRBJ2-3	-	CAWSVLQVALDTQYF	TGTGCCTGGAGTGTATTACAGGTAGCCCTAGATACGCAGTATTTT
-	TRBV4-3	TRBJ2-5	TRBD1	CASSPGQGWETQYF	TGCGCCAGCAGCCCGGGACAGGGGTGGGAGACCCAGTACTTC
-	TRBV6-6	TRBJ1-5	-	CASSLGLGLGQPQHF	TGTGCCAGCAGCCTAGGCTTGGGACTAGGTCAGCCCCAGCATTTT
-	TRBV28	TRBJ2-2	-	CASIRGRPSTGELFF	TGTGCCAGCATCCGAGGGCGGCCGAGCACCGGGGAGCTGTTTTTT
-	TRBV19	TRBJ2-5	TRBD1	CASSTRGQETQYF	TGTGCCAGTAGTACCAGGGGGCAAGAGACCCAGTACTTC
-	TRBV5-1	TRBJ2-2	-	CASSLAPGNYGELFF	TGCGCCAGCAGCTTGGCCCCGGGTAACTACGGGGAGCTGTTTTTT
-	TRBV28	TRBJ2-7	TRBD1	CASSLIAGTGLNYEQYF	TGTGCCAGCAGCTTAATTGCCGGGACAGGGCTCAACTACGAGCAGTACTTC
once	TRBV2	TRBJ1-1	-	CASSELGGNTEAFF	TGTGCCAGCAGTGAGTTGGGGGGGAACACTGAAGCTTTCTTT
few	TRBV28	TRBJ2-7	TRBD1	CASSPNRGIYEQYF	TGTGCCAGCAGCCCAAACAGGGGGATCTACGAGCAGTACTTC
-	TRBV9	TRBJ2-5	-	CASSVAGGETQYF	TGTGCCAGCAGCGTAGCAGGAGGGGAGACCCAGTACTTC
-	TRBV19	TRBJ1-1	-	CASSPPRHSEAFF	TGTGCCAGTAGCCCCCCAAGACACTCTGAAGCTTTCTTT
-	TRBV10-2	TRBJ1-2	TRBD1	CASSRTGNPAYGYTF	TGCGCCAGCAGTCGGACAGGGAATCCGGCCTATGGCTACACCTTC
-	TRBV7-2	TRBJ2-3	TRBD1	CASSLMGQGTDTQYF	TGTGCCAGCAGCTTAATGGGACAGGGAACAGATACGCAGTATTTT
-	TRBV18	TRBJ2-7	TRBD1	CASSRGQGTYEQYF	TGTGCCAGCTCACGCGGACAGGGGACCTACGAGCAGTACTTC
-	TRBV2	TRBJ1-4	-	CASTGRKIEKLFF	TGTGCCAGCACGGGGAGGAAAATTGAAAAACTGTTTTTT
once	TRBV5-1	TRBJ2-2	-	CATPGNTGELFF	TGCGCCACACCAGGGAACACCGGGGAGCTGTTTTTT
-	TRBV5-1	TRBJ2-7	TRBD1	CASSLAGGRGEQYF	TGCGCCAGCAGCTTGGCAGGGGGTAGAGGGGAGCAGTACTTC
-	TRBV6-6	TRBJ2-1	TRBD1	CASSYAGTGYNEQFF	TGTGCCAGCAGTTACGCAGGGACAGGGTACAATGAGCAGTTCTTC
-	TRBV9	TRBJ2-1	TRBD2	CASSASLAGNNEQFF	TGTGCCAGCAGCGCTTCCCTAGCGGGCAACAATGAGCAGTTCTTC
-	TRBV7-9	TRBJ1-1	-	CASSFAYLSGDMNTEAFF	TGTGCCAGCAGCTTCGCCTACCTCTCTGGGGACATGAACACTGAAGCTTTCTTT
-	TRBV27	TRBJ2-1	-	CASSLFQSNEQFF	TGTGCCAGCAGTTTATTTCAATCCAATGAGCAGTTCTTC
-	TRBV5-4	TRBJ2-7	TRBD1	CASSKTGTGSGEQYF	TGTGCCAGCAGCAAAACCGGGACAGGGAGCGGCGAGCAGTACTTC
-	TRBV2	TRBJ2-5	TRBD1	CASRGTGGAQETQYF	TGTGCCAGCAGGGGGACAGGTGGGGCCCAAGAGACCCAGTACTTC
-	TRBV14	TRBJ1-6	-	CASSLLYNSPLHF	TGTGCCAGCAGCCTACTGTATAATTCACCCCTCCACTTT
once	TRBV27	TRBJ2-7	-	CASSIGPRLGTTRSSYEQYF	TGTGCCAGCAGTATCGGGCCCAGGCTAGGAACAACTAGGAGCTCCTACGAGCAGTACTTC